Listed here is a single TCR beta chain. The data originate from a study of shared clonotypes between healthy human individuals. Overall study: The study drew on a couple of women and a few men aged 18 to 49 as donors.

It was CD45RO-negative cells, positively selected for CCR7, that made up naive CD8 cells, with terminally differentiated effector memory CD45RA+ cells excluded. Method: immunoSEQ multiplex PCR; TCRdb's copy keeps in-frame clones and lacks some. The sample gives about 2 million clones, roughly 95% of which show up once; roughly 1.1% is in the top ten. This receptor was obtained from a man aged 18 to 30 in good health. Sequenced material: naive CD8+ T cells sorted from blood.

The CDR3, as DNA: TGCGCCAGCAGCCAAGTTTTCTCGGAAAACGGGGAGCTGTTTTTT. Encoded protein: CASSQVFSENGELFF. The rearrangement joins TRBV4-3 to TRBJ2-2; D unclear. There are 15 residues in the CDR3. The V gene's germline CDR1 is LGHNA and CDR2 YSLEER. The V end was cut by 1 base, the J end by 7 bases, with 13 bases between.